These 26 T cell receptor beta chains share one sample of origin, sequenced in a study of T cell responses to AZD1222 COVID-19 vaccine. Produced via immunoSEQ multiplex PCR; TCRdb's table is partial and in-frame only. The sample has fewer than 100,000 clones; around 90% are singletons. The source was peripheral blood, collected on day 0 of AZD1222 vaccination. The receptors stem from an adult in good health.

As for this clone: The junction shows a germline mismatch at one end, possibly a read error. The chain couples TRBV27 to TRBJ1-1, with D tentatively TRBD1 (5 bases). The CDR3 is made up of 16 amino acids. Germline CDR1 reads MNHEY; CDR2 reads SMNVEV (reference sequence). This CDR3 reads CVSSGAGLPLSTEAFF. CDR3 nucleotides: TGTGTCAGCTCAGGAGCAGGGCTTCCCCTGAGCACTGAAGCTTTCTTT.

This clone was found once. The CDR3 is CASTPSWTYSPLHF. DNA of the CDR3: TGTGCCAGCACCCCAAGTTGGACATATTCACCCCTCCACTTT. The rearrangement joins TRBV6-2 or TRBV6-3 to TRBJ1-6; D might be TRBD1 (5 bases). V was trimmed by 7 bases and J by 8 bases, leaving 15 bases between them. Germline V CDR1 and CDR2: MNHEY, SVGEGT. The CDR3 totals 14 residues.

The chain has TRBV10-2 and TRBJ2-7; 11 bases map to TRBD2. J lost 2 bases, V lost 0 bases, and 3 bases had no gene match. Looked up from germline, CDR1 is WSHSY and CDR2 is SAAADI. This CDR3 has 16 amino acids. CDR3 nucleotides: TGCGCCAGCAGTGAGTCGAAGACTAGCGGGGCCTACGAGCAGTACTTC. It translates to CASSESKTSGAYEQYF.

The chain joins TRBV12-3 or TRBV12-4 to TRBJ1-6; D ambiguous. This CDR3 has 13 residues. V lost 6 bases and J lost 7, with 10 bases in between. CDR3 DNA sequence: TGTGCCAGCAGCCGGGTCAAAAATTCACCCCTCCACTTT. Amino acid sequence: CASSRVKNSPLHF.

The chain uses TRBV11-3 and TRBJ2-3; 7 bases line up with TRBD1. The germline gives CDR1 SGHNT, CDR2 YENEEA. The V segment lost 5 bases and the J segment 0 bases; nucleotides outside the gene matches: 5. This CDR3 comprises 15 residues. DNA of the CDR3: TGTGCCAGCAGCCCGGGACAGTATAGCACAGATACGCAGTATTTT. Translation: CASSPGQYSTDTQYF.

The chain combines TRBV7-9 with TRBJ2-7, with D unresolved. The V end was cut by 2 bases, the J end by 2 bases, with 10 bases between. This CDR3 comprises 14 residues. Germline V lookup: CDR1 SEHNR, CDR2 FQNEAQ (reference sequence). The DNA of the CDR3 is TGTGCCAGCAGCTTAACGGTGGGTGCCTACGAGCAGTACTTC. Translated: CASSLTVGAYEQYF.

This clone appeared a single time. V is TRBV11-3 and J is TRBJ2-1; TRBD2 agrees at 15 bases. The germline V gene encodes CDR1 SGHNT and CDR2 YENEEA. Unmatched junction bases numbered 5, after V lost 5 bases and J lost 6 bases. The CDR3 consists of 16 residues. CDR3 protein: CASSPGGLAGGNEQFF. The CDR3 coding sequence is TGTGCCAGCAGCCCGGGGGGACTAGCGGGGGGCAATGAGCAGTTCTTC.

This rearrangement joins TRBV4-3 to TRBJ2-2; D is ambiguous. The CDR3 runs to 13 residues. V was shortened by 0 bases and J by 8 bases, with 7 bases between the two germline ends. Germline assignment: CDR1 LGHNA and CDR2 YSLEER. DNA for the CDR3: TGCGCCAGCAGCCAAGAGGCGATGGGGGAGCTGTTTTTT. Protein: CASSQEAMGELFF.

The chain carries TRBV3-1 (or the pseudogene TRBV3-2) and TRBJ1-2, with D perhaps matching TRBD1 (5 bases). Looked up from germline, CDR1 is LGHDT and CDR2 is YNNKEL (reference sequence). This CDR3 comprises 15 residues. Trimming took 1 base from V and 3 from J, leaving 12 bases between them. This CDR3 reads CASSQVRWDYYGYTF. CDR3 bases: TGTGCCAGCAGCCAAGTTCGCTGGGACTACTATGGCTACACCTTC.

The V and J genes are TRBV9 and TRBJ2-1; possible D gene TRBD1, 5 bases. In germline, CDR1 is SGDLS, CDR2 YYNGEE. V lost 3 bases to trimming and J lost 14 bases, with 18 bases between them. The CDR3 totals 13 residues. This CDR3 reads CASSATHQGGEFF. The CDR3 nucleotides read TGTGCCAGCAGCGCCACTCATCAGGGTGGTGAGTTCTTC.

The rearrangement joins TRBV4-3 to TRBJ2-2; TRBD2 aligns across 11 bases. With V trimmed by 7 bases and J by 6 bases, 10 bases remained unmatched. CDR3 length: 16 amino acids. CDR1 is LGHNA and CDR2 is YSLEER in the germline V gene. The CDR3 reads CASTSSGGAEAGELFF. The CDR3 DNA reads TGCGCCAGCACCAGTAGCGGGGGGGCCGAGGCCGGGGAGCTGTTTTTT.

The chain recombines TRBV11-3 with TRBJ1-6, with D perhaps TRBD1 (5 bases). The ends were cut back, 2 bases at V and 9 bases at J, with 11 bases in the middle. CDR1 and CDR2 (germline): SGHNT, YENEEA. The CDR3 length is 14 residues. Here the CDR3 DNA reads TGTGCCAGCAGCTTAAGGGGTATCAGTTCACCCCTCCACTTT. Its protein product is CASSLRGISSPLHF. The full variable domain, its missing parts supplied by reference TRBV11-3 and TRBJ1-6, is EAGVVQSPRYKIIEKKQPVAFWCNPISGHNTLYWYLQNLGQGPELLIRYENEEAVDDSQLPKDRFSAERLKGVDSTLKIQPAELGDSAVYLCASSLRGISSPLHFGNGTRLTVT.

V gene TRBV5-4 combines with J gene TRBJ1-5; perhaps TRBD1 as D (6 bases). The CDR3 loop spans 13 amino acids. V lost 4 bases, J lost 7 bases, and 12 bases lay in between. The V gene's germline CDR1 is SGHNT and CDR2 YYREEE (reference sequence). As DNA, the CDR3 is TGTGCCAGCAGCCTACAGGGATCCCAGCCCCAGCATTTT. This gives the protein CASSLQGSQPQHF.

The chain carries TRBV6-5 and TRBJ1-2; possibly TRBD1 for D (5 bases). The CDR3 runs 14 residues. Germline V gene data show CDR1 as MNHEY and CDR2 as SVGAGI. Trimming left V 6 bases short and J 6 bases short, with 17 bases between. CDR3 sequence: CASRTGTRSDGYTF. CDR3 sequence (DNA): TGTGCCAGCAGAACCGGGACCAGGTCGGATGGCTACACCTTC.

Concerning this clone itself: One end of the junction fails to match germline, which may point to a read error. This chain joins TRBV7-7 and TRBJ2-3; 13 bases are shared with TRBD2. This CDR3 is 15 amino acids long. Germline CDR1 SSHAT, CDR2 FNYEAQ (reference sequence). CDR3 in amino acids: CASSLTSGGADTQYF. Written as DNA, the CDR3 is TGTGCTAGCAGCCTCACTAGCGGGGGGGCAGATACGCAGTATTTT. Full variable domain (outside the CDR3, taken from reference TRBV7-7 and TRBJ2-3): GAGVSQSPRYKVTKRGQDVTLRCDPISSHATLYWYQQALGQGPEFLTYFNYEAQPDKSGLPSDRFSAERPEGSISTLTIQRTEQRDSAMYRCASSLTSGGADTQYFGPGTRLTVL.

The genes are TRBV5-4 and TRBJ1-2; unclear D gene. Germline CDR1 reads SGHNT; CDR2 reads YYREEE (reference sequence). The CDR3 runs 14 residues. Trimming took 0 bases from V and 5 from J, leaving 11 bases between them. CDR3 in amino acids: CASSLDLAAYGYTF. CDR3 in DNA: TGTGCCAGCAGCTTGGATCTGGCAGCTTATGGCTACACCTTC.

V gene TRBV11-2 combines with J gene TRBJ1-5, with 7 positions matching TRBD1. The CDR3 covers 15 residues. Germline CDR1 SGHAT, CDR2 FQNNGV. The V segment lost 3 bases and the J segment 2 bases; nucleotides outside the gene matches: 4. The CDR3 sequence: CASSLTGIGNQPQHF. CDR3 DNA sequence: TGTGCCAGCAGCTTGACAGGGATCGGCAATCAGCCCCAGCATTTT.

This chain joins TRBV18 and TRBJ1-5, with D perhaps TRBD1 (5 bases). There are 14 residues in the CDR3. Trimming cost V 2 bases and J 7 bases, with 12 bases left between them. Germline loops: CDR1 KGHSH, CDR2 LQKENI. The CDR3 bases are TGTGCCAGCTCACCATCAATTGGGGGACAGCCCCAGCATTTT. It is translated as CASSPSIGGQPQHF. The complete variable domain, with remaining parts taken from reference TRBV18 and TRBJ1-5, reads NAGVMQNPRHLVRRRGQEARLRCSPMKGHSHVYWYRQLPEEGLKFMVYLQKENIIDESGMPKERFSAEFPKEGPSILRIQQVVRGDSAAYFCASSPSIGGQPQHFGDGTRLSIL.

The V gene is TRBV7-3, the J gene TRBJ2-1, with 8 bases matching TRBD1. The CDR3 consists of 18 residues. Germline V gene data show CDR1 as SGHTA and CDR2 as FQGTGA. The ends lost 6 bases at V and 4 bases at J; junction bases unmatched: 17. CDR3 in amino acids: CASRFGTGKVALYNEQFF. The CDR3 nucleotides read TGTGCCAGCAGGTTCGGGACAGGTAAAGTGGCCCTATACAATGAGCAGTTCTTC.

The chain recombines TRBV9 with TRBJ1-2; D uncertain. From germline, CDR1 is SGDLS and CDR2 YYNGEE. The CDR3 extends over 13 amino acids. With 3 bases removed from V and 7 bases from J, the gap between germline ends came to 13 bases. CDR3 DNA sequence: TGTGCCAGCAGCGAAGGCCAGGAGGTTGGCTACACCTTC. Translation: CASSEGQEVGYTF.

The chain has TRBV10-3 and TRBJ1-1; D not resolved. V was cut by 5 bases and J by 0 bases, with 7 bases left in between. This CDR3 has 13 residues. Germline values: CDR1 ENHRY, CDR2 SYGVKD. CDR3 in DNA: TGTGCCATCAGTCCAGGACTGAACACTGAAGCTTTCTTT. Translated, it gives CAISPGLNTEAFF.

The chain employs TRBV5-8 and TRBJ1-5, with TRBD1 as a possible D gene (5 bases). This CDR3 region has 15 residues. Trimming removed 1 base at V and 7 bases at J, with 15 bases between. The germline CDR1 and CDR2 sequences are SGHTS and YDEGEE. CDR3 sequence: CASSLHGAQRQPQHF. In DNA form, the CDR3 reads TGTGCCAGCAGCTTGCACGGGGCCCAGAGGCAGCCCCAGCATTTT.

The chain carries TRBV24-1 and TRBJ1-5, with TRBD1 identical over 8 bases. Germline V gene lookup returns CDR1 KGHDR and CDR2 SFDVKD. V shed 7 bases and J 5 bases; nucleotides not matched to a gene: 3. The CDR3 is 13 amino acids. The CDR3 region has the DNA TGTGCCACCAGCATACAGGGGGATCAGCCCCAGCATTTT. It translates to CATSIQGDQPQHF.

The rearrangement joins TRBV7-2 to TRBJ1-1; D is unresolved. From germline, CDR1 is SGHTA and CDR2 FQGNSA. The ends were cut back, 1 base at V and 4 bases at J, with 10 bases in the middle. This CDR3 comprises 14 residues. The DNA of the CDR3 is TGTGCCAGCAGCTTAGTTGGTGGGTCCACTGAAGCTTTCTTT. This codes for CASSLVGGSTEAFF.

This clone occurred once. The V gene is TRBV6-5, the J gene TRBJ1-6; D remains ambiguous. CDR3 length equals 14 residues. Germline V gives CDR1 MNHEY, CDR2 SVGAGI. Trimming took 11 bases from V and 8 from J, leaving 19 bases between them. The CDR3 DNA sequence: TGTGCCTGCCGAGATGGCCCGGCGGATTCACCCCTCCACTTT. It codes for CACRDGPADSPLHF.

The table lists this clone with a few counts. The chain is built from TRBV2 and TRBJ1-1, with a weak D call TRBD1 (5 bases). V lost 7 bases to trimming and J lost 5 bases, with 14 bases between them. This CDR3 is built from 13 residues. Germline loops: CDR1 SNHLY, CDR2 FYNNEI. CDR3 nucleotides: TGTGCCAGCATGGGCACAGGAGGAACTGAAGCTTTCTTT. Its translation: CASMGTGGTEAFF.